One sample yielded the 25 T cell receptor beta chains listed below, sequenced in a study of T cells in Graves' hyperthyroidism and ophthalmopathy. Amplified regions were TCR beta CDR3 sequences from RNA transcripts. First-round RT-PCR with HTBI primers amplified the TCR CDR3 region. TCRdb used MiXCR to reprocess the multiplex PCR reads, holding one entry per CDR3 protein. The sample records about 350,000 distinct CDR3 sequences, roughly 13% being singletons. Sequencing used blood. Receptor source: a woman younger than 45 with Graves' hyperthyroidism.

This clonotype was picked up a small number of times. The rearrangement joins TRBV28 to TRBJ2-7; D is possibly TRBD1 (6 bases). Trimming took 7 bases from V and 5 from J, leaving 18 bases between them. In germline, CDR1 is MDHEN, CDR2 SYDVKM. The CDR3 totals 14 residues. The CDR3 DNA follows: TGTGCCAGCATTGTACAGGGCTCGAAGGACGAGCAGTACTTC. Its translation: CASIVQGSKDEQYF.

This clonotype has just a few counts. This chain uses TRBV24-1 with TRBJ2-1, with 7 bases aligning to TRBD2. The CDR3 runs to 15 residues. From germline, CDR1 is KGHDR and CDR2 SFDVKD. J lost 5 bases, V lost 9 bases, and 12 bases had no gene match. In DNA form, the CDR3 reads TGTGCCACCTCCTCAGCGGGGTCTGGGAACAATGAGCAGTTCTTC. Its translation: CATSSAGSGNNEQFF.

The chain uses TRBV30 and TRBJ2-7; 7 bases agree with TRBD1. With 0 bases clipped from V and 7 bases from J, the junction kept 9 bases outside the gene matches. Germline loops: CDR1 GTSNPN, CDR2 SVGIG (reference sequence). The CDR3 contains 14 residues. The CDR3 nucleotides are TGTGCCTGGAGTGTTGGGCAGGGGGTAGGGGAGCAGTACTTC. It specifies CAWSVGQGVGEQYF.

V gene TRBV9 combines with J gene TRBJ2-4; maybe TRBD2 (6 bases). The CDR3 is 14 amino acids. CDR1 is SGDLS and CDR2 is YYNGEE in the germline V gene. V was cut by 4 bases and J by 6 bases, with 14 bases left in between. CDR3 nucleotides: TGTGCCAGCAGCCCCCCGCGGGGTGGAAACATTCAGTACTTC. Translated, it gives CASSPPRGGNIQYF.

The rearrangement joins TRBV10-3 to TRBJ1-1; D possibly corresponds to TRBD1 (5 bases). CDR1 ENHRY and CDR2 SYGVKD come from the germline V gene. The V and J ends lost 4 bases and 4 bases respectively, with 13 bases between them. CDR3 length equals 14 residues. The CDR3 protein is CAISAEGLVTEAFF. CDR3 DNA: TGTGCCATCAGTGCCGAGGGGTTGGTCACTGAAGCTTTCTTT.

The chain combines TRBV6-1 with TRBJ2-3, with D possibly being TRBD1 or TRBD2 (5 bases each). CDR1 MNHNS and CDR2 SASEGT come from the germline V gene. The V and J ends lost 6 bases and 5 bases respectively, with 12 bases between them. This CDR3 is 13 amino acids long. CDR3 coding DNA: TGTGCCAGCAGAGAGGGGTGGGGAGATACGCAGTATTTT. It encodes CASREGWGDTQYF.

This clonotype was seen a handful of times. The V call is TRBV7-9, the J call TRBJ1-5, with D possibly matching TRBD1 (6 bases). The V gene lost 5 bases and the J gene lost 0 bases, with 17 bases spanning the gap. CDR1 is SEHNR, CDR2 FQNEAQ, per germline (reference sequence). The CDR3 covers 17 residues. The CDR3 loop reads CASSARGGDYSNQPQHF. For the CDR3, the DNA is TGTGCCAGCAGCGCACGAGGGGGAGACTATAGCAATCAGCCCCAGCATTTT. Filled out from reference TRBV7-9 and TRBJ1-5, the complete variable domain reads DTGVSQNPRHKITKRGQNVTFRCDPISEHNRLYWYRQTLGQGPEFLTYFQNEAQLEKSRLLSDRFSAERPKGSFSTLEIQRTEQGDSAMYLCASSARGGDYSNQPQHFGDGTRLSIL.

This clonotype was detected ten times or more. The rearrangement uses TRBV6-1 and TRBJ2-5; D gene unclear. Germline CDR1 reads MNHNS; CDR2 reads SASEGT. The CDR3 loop spans 12 amino acids. Trimming left V 7 bases short and J 4 bases short, with 10 bases between. The CDR3 DNA follows: TGTGCCAGCAATACGTTCGTAGAGACCCAGTACTTC. This gives the protein CASNTFVETQYF.

The CDR3 sequence is CSANSGTEPKTQYF. The CDR3 DNA follows: TGCAGTGCTAACTCCGGGACAGAGCCAAAGACCCAGTACTTC. The chain employs TRBV20-1 and TRBJ2-5; 7 positions agree with TRBD1. This CDR3 region has 14 residues. The V gene's germline CDR1 is DFQATT and CDR2 SNEGSKA (reference sequence). The trim removed 4 bases at V and 6 bases at J, leaving 11 bases unmatched.

This clonotype appeared many times. The J gene is TRBJ2-3, the V gene TRBV3-1; D might be TRBD2 (6 bases). The germline V gene encodes CDR1 LGHDT and CDR2 YNNKEL (reference sequence). The CDR3 extends over 12 amino acids. Between the trimmed V and J ends, which lost 4 bases and 11 bases, there was a span of 13 bases. In nucleotides, the CDR3 is TGTGCCAGCAGCCGGCGACTAGGAAAGCAGTATTTT. It yields the protein CASSRRLGKQYF.

This clonotype was seen more than once but under ten times. The CDR3 sequence is CAWSSGTNTGELFF. CDR3 DNA sequence: TGTGCCTGGTCTAGCGGGACGAACACCGGGGAGCTGTTTTTT. The J gene is TRBJ2-2, the V gene TRBV30, with 9 positions matching TRBD2. Germline V gene lookup returns CDR1 GTSNPN and CDR2 SVGIG (reference sequence). Losses at the gene ends were 5 bases for V and 0 bases for J; bases not matched to a gene: 1. The CDR3 length is 14 residues.

This clonotype was counted many times. This CDR3 is CAIRQGAGYTF. The CDR3 DNA follows: TGTGCCATCAGACAGGGGGCTGGCTACACCTTC. The chain recombines TRBV10-3 with TRBJ1-2; 9 bases fit TRBD1. J lost 7 bases, V lost 6 bases, and 0 bases had no gene match. CDR1 is ENHRY, CDR2 SYGVKD, per germline. The CDR3 extends over 11 amino acids.

This clonotype has at least ten counts. The chain carries TRBV6-1 and TRBJ2-7, with 8 bases identical to TRBD1. Per germline, CDR1 MNHNS and CDR2 SASEGT. The CDR3 is made up of 14 amino acids. J lost 6 bases, V lost 1 base, and 5 bases had no gene match. The CDR3 bases are TGTGCCAGCAGTGAAGGGACAGGGTTACGCGAGCAGTACTTC. Amino acid sequence: CASSEGTGLREQYF.

The chain combines TRBV18 with TRBJ2-5; 7 nucleotides align to TRBD1. V shed 2 bases and J 5 bases; nucleotides not matched to a gene: 8. The CDR3 runs to 15 residues. The germline V gene has CDR1 KGHSH and CDR2 LQKENI. CDR3 nucleotides: TGTGCCAGCTCACCAAGTTCACAGGGGCGGGAGACCCAGTACTTC. It yields the protein CASSPSSQGRETQYF.

This clonotype was detected many times. This sequence joins TRBV20-1 and TRBJ2-7; TRBD2 matches at 12 bases. Germline V CDR1 and CDR2: DFQATT, SNEGSKA (reference sequence). The CDR3 covers 15 residues. The V gene end was trimmed by 0 bases and the J gene end by 4 bases; junction bases not matched to a gene: 4. The CDR3 DNA follows: TGCAGTGCTAGAGACTCTACTAGCGGGGGGTACGAGCAGTACTTC. Translating it yields CSARDSTSGGYEQYF.

This clonotype was recorded a few times. This chain links TRBV20-1 with TRBJ1-4; 7 bases match TRBD1. The V gene end was trimmed by 2 bases and the J gene end by 8 bases; junction bases not matched to a gene: 11. Germline-derived CDR1 and CDR2 are DFQATT and SNEGSKA (reference sequence). This CDR3 is built from 15 residues. The CDR3 bases are TGCAGTGCTAGAAGGGGGAACGGACAGGAGGAAAAACTGTTTTTT. Amino acids: CSARRGNGQEEKLFF.

This clonotype appeared many times. This chain uses TRBV28 with TRBJ1-5; the D gene is possibly TRBD1 (6 bases). Germline V gene data show CDR1 as MDHEN and CDR2 as SYDVKM. Trimming cost V 3 bases and J 3 bases, with 12 bases left between them. There are 15 residues in the CDR3. This CDR3 is CASSLAGDPNQPQHF. In DNA, the CDR3 is TGTGCCAGCAGTTTGGCAGGGGACCCCAATCAGCCCCAGCATTTT.

The chain carries TRBV4-3 and TRBJ1-2; no clear D gene. This CDR3 has 16 amino acids. Germline CDR1 LGHNA, CDR2 YSLEER. The V and J ends lost 1 base and 1 base respectively, with 13 bases between them. The CDR3 reads CASSQAPREDNYGYTF. The CDR3, as DNA: TGCGCCAGCAGCCAAGCCCCACGAGAGGATAACTATGGCTACACCTTC.

This clonotype was recorded many times. The CDR3 loop reads CASSLRVGARSNTQYF. CDR3 in DNA: TGTGCCAGCAGTTTAAGGGTAGGGGCTAGGTCGAATACGCAGTATTTT. This chain joins TRBV27 and TRBJ2-3, with a weak D call TRBD1 (5 bases). This CDR3 region has 16 residues. The V end was cut by 2 bases, the J end by 7 bases, with 19 bases between. The V gene's germline CDR1 is MNHEY and CDR2 SMNVEV (reference sequence).

This clonotype was seen a few times. This rearrangement joins TRBV27 to TRBJ2-7; possible D gene TRBD1, 6 bases. This CDR3 comprises 13 residues. V lost 5 bases to trimming and J lost 6 bases, with 14 bases between them. Looked up from germline, CDR1 is MNHEY and CDR2 is SMNVEV (reference sequence). The CDR3 region has the DNA TGTGCCAGCAGTCCACAGGGCAGGCGCGAGCAGTACTTC. As protein: CASSPQGRREQYF.

This clonotype was counted at least ten times. The rearrangement uses TRBV29-1 and TRBJ1-1; 8 bases match TRBD1. Trimming at V came to 4 bases and at J to 1 base, leaving 5 bases not matched to a gene. Germline V gene sequence: CDR1 SQVTM, CDR2 ANQGSEA. This CDR3 region has 14 residues. This CDR3 is CSVASTGGNTEAFF. For the CDR3, the DNA is TGCAGCGTTGCTTCTACAGGGGGGAACACTGAAGCTTTCTTT.

This clonotype was observed at least ten times. This chain links TRBV12-3 or TRBV12-4 with TRBJ2-7; weak D call: TRBD1 (5 bases). This CDR3 contains 12 residues. Trimming cost V 6 bases and J 6 bases, with 12 bases left between them. The CDR3 DNA sequence: TGTGCCAGCAGCGACTTCCAGGGCGAGCAGTACTTC. This gives the protein CASSDFQGEQYF.

In this sample, this clonotype turned up a few times. Relative to the germline gene, one junction end is altered; a read error may explain this. The CDR3 bases are TGCACTGCTAGACCCTTACAGGGCGCAAGGTCAGATACGCAGTATTTT. Translation gives CTARPLQGARSDTQYF. The V and J genes are TRBV20-1 and TRBJ2-3, with D tentatively TRBD1 (6 bases). Germline V gene lookup returns CDR1 DFQATT and CDR2 SNEGSKA (reference sequence). The CDR3 is made up of 16 amino acids.

This clonotype occurred many times. The J gene is TRBJ1-2, the V gene TRBV18; the match to TRBD1 covers 7 bases. This CDR3 is 13 amino acids long. Looked up from germline, CDR1 is KGHSH and CDR2 is LQKENI. V was pared by 3 bases and J by 8 bases, with 6 bases of the junction left unmatched. The CDR3 DNA reads as TGTGCCAGCTCACCCCCGACAGGGTTAGGCTACACCTTC. This codes for CASSPPTGLGYTF.

This clonotype was detected a few times. The V and J genes are TRBV2 and TRBJ1-5; no reliable D call. V gave up 0 bases and J gave up 4 bases, with 19 bases separating them. Germline lookup yields CDR1 SNHLY and CDR2 FYNNEI. CDR3 length: 18 amino acids. DNA for the CDR3: TGTGCCAGCAGTGAAGCGATCCCGTTACAGTTTGGGAATCAGCCCCAGCATTTT. Protein product: CASSEAIPLQFGNQPQHF.